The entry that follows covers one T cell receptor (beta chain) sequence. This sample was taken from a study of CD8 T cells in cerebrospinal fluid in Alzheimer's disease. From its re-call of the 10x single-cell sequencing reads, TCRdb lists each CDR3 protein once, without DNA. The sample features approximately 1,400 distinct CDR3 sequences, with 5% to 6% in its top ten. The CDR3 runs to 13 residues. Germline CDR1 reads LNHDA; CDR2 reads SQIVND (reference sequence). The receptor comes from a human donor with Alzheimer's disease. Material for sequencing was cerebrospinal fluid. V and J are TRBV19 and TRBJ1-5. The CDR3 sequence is CASSIGPNQPQHF.